Listed below are T cell receptor beta chains from one sample, sequenced in a study of T cell repertoires in cytomegalovirus infection. TCRdb recomputed calls from the reads with MiXCR, one row per CDR3 protein. The repertoire consists of tens of thousands of distinct CDR3 sequences, with roughly a quarter occurring once and the leading ten covering about half. For these receptors, no antigen is known. This sample comprised CD8+ T cells from cultured PBMCs, obtained from culture after CMV antigen stimulation. These receptors all stem from a human donor in good health (CMV status not recorded). Some clones in this sample may be carry-over from other donors' samples. Both conserved end residues are part of each CDR3. Fields, in order: clone size, V gene, CDR3 length, D gene, J gene, CDR3 DNA, CDR3 protein. The D gene is left open where the match is weak. A clone size is listed for some rows: how often the clone was seen (once, few, many), or a class if it is expanded.

abundance: -
v_gene: TRBV20-1
len: 14
d_gene: -
j_gene: TRBJ2-3
CDR3nt: TGCAGTGCTAGGGGGACTTTCCTGACAGATACGCAGTATTTT
CDR3aa: CSARGTFLTDTQYF

abundance: -
v_gene: TRBV27
len: 13
d_gene: -
j_gene: TRBJ2-5
CDR3nt: TGTGCCAGCAGTATACAAGAAGGGGAGACCCAGTACTTC
CDR3aa: CASSIQEGETQYF

abundance: few
v_gene: TRBV6-2/TRBV6-3
len: 15
d_gene: TRBD1
j_gene: TRBJ1-6
CDR3nt: TGTGCCAGCAGTGATTCAGGGGGCGGTGGATCACCCCTCCACTTT
CDR3aa: CASSDSGGGGSPLHF

abundance: -
v_gene: TRBV7-9
len: 15
d_gene: -
j_gene: TRBJ2-3
CDR3nt: TGTGCCAGCAGCTTAGCGGGAGGCGTGACAGATACGCAGTATTTT
CDR3aa: CASSLAGGVTDTQYF

abundance: -
v_gene: TRBV12-3/TRBV12-4
len: 14
d_gene: -
j_gene: TRBJ2-1
CDR3nt: TGTGTCAGCAAGATGCAGATAGCCTACAATGAGCAGTTCTTC
CDR3aa: CVSKMQIAYNEQFF

abundance: -
v_gene: TRBV4-1
len: 15
d_gene: TRBD2
j_gene: TRBJ2-7
CDR3nt: TGCGCCAGCAGCCAAGTAAGCGGGAGTGCCCACGAGCAGTACTTC
CDR3aa: CASSQVSGSAHEQYF

abundance: many
v_gene: TRBV27
len: 15
d_gene: TRBD1
j_gene: TRBJ2-1
CDR3nt: TGTGCCAGCAGTTTAACGGGACAGGGCTACAATGAGCAGTTCTTC
CDR3aa: CASSLTGQGYNEQFF

abundance: few
v_gene: TRBV14
len: 14
d_gene: TRBD2
j_gene: TRBJ2-7
CDR3nt: TGTGCCAGCAGCTCCGGACTAGGGCCCTACGAGCAGTACTTC
CDR3aa: CASSSGLGPYEQYF

abundance: few
v_gene: TRBV6-2/TRBV6-3
len: 13
d_gene: TRBD2
j_gene: TRBJ2-7
CDR3nt: TGTGCCAGCACCGATCGGGGGGGCGACGAGCAGTACTTC
CDR3aa: CASTDRGGDEQYF

abundance: few
v_gene: TRBV10-3
len: 16
d_gene: TRBD2
j_gene: TRBJ2-7
CDR3nt: TGTGCCATCAGTGGCGGACTAGCGGTTTTCTCCTACGAGCAGTACTTC
CDR3aa: CAISGGLAVFSYEQYF

abundance: -
v_gene: TRBV5-1
len: 16
d_gene: TRBD1
j_gene: TRBJ2-5
CDR3nt: TGCGCCAGCAGCGACCCCCGGGACAGGGTACAAGAGACCCAGTACTTC
CDR3aa: CASSDPRDRVQETQYF

abundance: many
v_gene: TRBV7-9
len: 16
d_gene: TRBD2
j_gene: TRBJ2-7
CDR3nt: TGTGCCAGCAGCCCCCTTACTAGCGGAGTAACCTACGAGCAGTACTTC
CDR3aa: CASSPLTSGVTYEQYF

abundance: many
v_gene: TRBV12-3/TRBV12-4
len: 19
d_gene: TRBD1
j_gene: TRBJ2-1
CDR3nt: TGTGCCAGCAGTTTAATGGGACAGCTTCTTGCCTCCTCCTACAATGAGCAGTTCTTC
CDR3aa: CASSLMGQLLASSYNEQFF

abundance: few
v_gene: TRBV9
len: 17
d_gene: TRBD2
j_gene: TRBJ2-3
CDR3nt: TGTGCCAGCAGCGTAGGCGTTAGCGGGGCGGGCACAGATACGCAGTATTTT
CDR3aa: CASSVGVSGAGTDTQYF

abundance: many
v_gene: TRBV7-8
len: 14
d_gene: TRBD2
j_gene: TRBJ2-7
CDR3nt: TGTGCCAGCAGCTTAGTAGCGGGGGACTACGAGCAGTACTTC
CDR3aa: CASSLVAGDYEQYF

abundance: -
v_gene: TRBV5-5
len: 13
d_gene: -
j_gene: TRBJ2-7
CDR3nt: TGTGCCAGCAGCTTGACGGTAGGTTACGAGCAGTACTTC
CDR3aa: CASSLTVGYEQYF

abundance: few
v_gene: TRBV19
len: 14
d_gene: -
j_gene: TRBJ2-7
CDR3nt: TGTGCCAGTAGTATAATCGTCCATGACTACGAGCAGTACTTC
CDR3aa: CASSIIVHDYEQYF

abundance: -
v_gene: TRBV9
len: 15
d_gene: TRBD1
j_gene: TRBJ1-4
CDR3nt: TGTGCCAGCAGCGTTTCAGGGACAGGAAATGAAAAACTGTTTTTT
CDR3aa: CASSVSGTGNEKLFF

abundance: few
v_gene: TRBV6-2/TRBV6-3
len: 16
d_gene: -
j_gene: TRBJ2-4
CDR3nt: TGTGCCAGCAGATCCGCCCAAATAGTGGCCAAAAACATTCAGTACTTC
CDR3aa: CASRSAQIVAKNIQYF

abundance: medium-sized
v_gene: TRBV5-4
len: 16
d_gene: TRBD2
j_gene: TRBJ2-2
CDR3nt: TGTGCCAGCAGTCCTGGACTAGCCGATAACACCGGGGAGCTGTTTTTT
CDR3aa: CASSPGLADNTGELFF

abundance: -
v_gene: TRBV11-3
len: 16
d_gene: TRBD1
j_gene: TRBJ2-3
CDR3nt: TGTGCCAGCAGCTCCCTGGGGGGACAGGACACAGATACGCAGTATTTT
CDR3aa: CASSSLGGQDTDTQYF

abundance: -
v_gene: TRBV9
len: 15
d_gene: TRBD2
j_gene: TRBJ2-7
CDR3nt: TGTGCCAGCAGCGTAGGGACTAGCGGGTCCTACGAGCAGTACTTC
CDR3aa: CASSVGTSGSYEQYF

abundance: -
v_gene: TRBV12-3/TRBV12-4
len: 16
d_gene: -
j_gene: TRBJ2-7
CDR3nt: TGTGCCAGCAGTTCCCCGGGACACCATTCCCCCTACGAGCAGTACTTC
CDR3aa: CASSSPGHHSPYEQYF

abundance: many
v_gene: TRBV6-1
len: 15
d_gene: TRBD1
j_gene: TRBJ1-4
CDR3nt: TGTGCCAGCAGTGAAGCCACGGGACAGGGGGTACAACTGTTTTTT
CDR3aa: CASSEATGQGVQLFF

abundance: -
v_gene: TRBV13
len: 17
d_gene: TRBD1
j_gene: TRBJ1-2
CDR3nt: TGTGCCAGCAGCCCGAATCGTGGGGACAGGGGTTTTGATGGCTACACCTTC
CDR3aa: CASSPNRGDRGFDGYTF

abundance: -
v_gene: TRBV9
len: 15
d_gene: TRBD1
j_gene: TRBJ1-5
CDR3nt: TGTGCCAGCAGCCCGACAGGGTCGGGCAATCAGCCCCAGCATTTT
CDR3aa: CASSPTGSGNQPQHF

abundance: -
v_gene: TRBV5-1
len: 14
d_gene: -
j_gene: TRBJ1-2
CDR3nt: TGCGCCAGCAGCTTGAAAGGGCCTAACTATGGCTACACCTTC
CDR3aa: CASSLKGPNYGYTF

abundance: -
v_gene: TRBV25-1
len: 12
d_gene: -
j_gene: TRBJ2-4
CDR3nt: TGTGCCAGTGGCGGGGAAGGTGACATTCAGTACTTC
CDR3aa: CASGGEGDIQYF

abundance: -
v_gene: TRBV20-1
len: 16
d_gene: TRBD1
j_gene: TRBJ2-7
CDR3nt: TGCAGTGCTAGAGTGACAGGGGCTTCTTTCCGTGGCGAGCAGTACTTC
CDR3aa: CSARVTGASFRGEQYF

abundance: few
v_gene: TRBV27
len: 15
d_gene: -
j_gene: TRBJ2-1
CDR3nt: TGTGCCAGCAGTTTAAATTTAGCAGTCACCAATGAGCAGTTCTTC
CDR3aa: CASSLNLAVTNEQFF

abundance: few
v_gene: TRBV28
len: 14
d_gene: TRBD1
j_gene: TRBJ2-1
CDR3nt: TGTGCCAGCAGCACGCTGGGGACAGGGAATGAGCAGTTCTTC
CDR3aa: CASSTLGTGNEQFF

abundance: many
v_gene: TRBV10-3
len: 15
d_gene: -
j_gene: TRBJ1-1
CDR3nt: TGTGCCATCAGTGATTTCAGAGGGGCCAACACTGAAGCTTTCTTT
CDR3aa: CAISDFRGANTEAFF

abundance: many
v_gene: TRBV7-9
len: 15
d_gene: TRBD2
j_gene: TRBJ2-1
CDR3nt: TGTGCCAGCAGCTTACTAGCGGGCACCTACAATGAGCAGTTCTTC
CDR3aa: CASSLLAGTYNEQFF

abundance: few
v_gene: TRBV6-5
len: 16
d_gene: -
j_gene: TRBJ1-1
CDR3nt: TGTGCCAGCAGCCCAGGGATTGTGATCATGAACACTGAAGCTTTCTTT
CDR3aa: CASSPGIVIMNTEAFF

abundance: many
v_gene: TRBV11-2
len: 14
d_gene: -
j_gene: TRBJ2-7
CDR3nt: TGTGCCAGCAGCTACCTCGGGAGCAACTACGAGCAGTACTTC
CDR3aa: CASSYLGSNYEQYF

abundance: -
v_gene: TRBV11-2
len: 14
d_gene: -
j_gene: TRBJ1-1
CDR3nt: TGTGCCAGCAGCACCCGGACCGGGAACACTGAAGCTTTCTTT
CDR3aa: CASSTRTGNTEAFF

abundance: many
v_gene: TRBV12-3/TRBV12-4
len: 15
d_gene: -
j_gene: TRBJ1-2
CDR3nt: TGTGCCAGCAGTTTCACTCTAGGGGCGGGCTATGGCTACACCTTC
CDR3aa: CASSFTLGAGYGYTF

abundance: -
v_gene: TRBV27
len: 17
d_gene: TRBD2
j_gene: TRBJ2-1
CDR3nt: TGTGCCAGCAGTTTATCGGGCGGGAGCCCCCCTTTGGATGAGCAGTTCTTC
CDR3aa: CASSLSGGSPPLDEQFF

abundance: many
v_gene: TRBV27
len: 13
d_gene: -
j_gene: TRBJ1-5
CDR3nt: TGTGCCAGCAGTTTATTAGGCAATCAGCCCCAGCATTTT
CDR3aa: CASSLLGNQPQHF

abundance: -
v_gene: TRBV27
len: 14
d_gene: -
j_gene: TRBJ2-3
CDR3nt: TGTGCCAGCAGTTTATCGGTGGCCAGCGATACGCAGTATTTT
CDR3aa: CASSLSVASDTQYF

abundance: -
v_gene: TRBV28
len: 15
d_gene: TRBD1
j_gene: TRBJ2-7
CDR3nt: TGTGCCAGTCTTTCGGGACAGGGGTTCACCAACGAGCAGTACTTC
CDR3aa: CASLSGQGFTNEQYF

abundance: -
v_gene: TRBV12-3/TRBV12-4
len: 14
d_gene: TRBD1
j_gene: TRBJ1-2
CDR3nt: TGTGCCAGCAGCCTACAGGGGACCGTCTATGGCTACACCTTC
CDR3aa: CASSLQGTVYGYTF

abundance: -
v_gene: TRBV9
len: 15
d_gene: -
j_gene: TRBJ1-6
CDR3nt: TGTGCCAGCAGCGTAGGGCAGGGGTCGGATTCACCCCTCCACTTT
CDR3aa: CASSVGQGSDSPLHF

abundance: few
v_gene: TRBV4-3
len: 15
d_gene: TRBD1
j_gene: TRBJ2-1
CDR3nt: TGCGCCAGCAGCCACGGACAGGGTGTCTACAATGAGCAGTTCTTC
CDR3aa: CASSHGQGVYNEQFF

abundance: -
v_gene: TRBV5-6
len: 15
d_gene: TRBD2
j_gene: TRBJ2-1
CDR3nt: TGTGCCAGCAGCTTAGAACTAGCGGCCTACAATGAGCAGTTCTTC
CDR3aa: CASSLELAAYNEQFF

abundance: -
v_gene: TRBV5-4
len: 15
d_gene: -
j_gene: TRBJ1-1
CDR3nt: TGTGCCCAAGGTGGGGCAGACGATATGAACACTGAAGCTTTCTTT
CDR3aa: CAQGGADDMNTEAFF

abundance: -
v_gene: TRBV12-3/TRBV12-4
len: 16
d_gene: TRBD1
j_gene: TRBJ2-5
CDR3nt: TGTGCCAGCAGCTCGCGGAGAGACAGGGGGCGAGAGACCCAGTACTTC
CDR3aa: CASSSRRDRGRETQYF

abundance: many
v_gene: TRBV7-9
len: 18
d_gene: TRBD2
j_gene: TRBJ2-3
CDR3nt: TGTGCCATCCCCGAGAGTCGCGGGGGGGCAGGTTGGACAGATACGCAGTATTTT
CDR3aa: CAIPESRGGAGWTDTQYF

abundance: -
v_gene: TRBV20-1
len: 12
d_gene: -
j_gene: TRBJ2-3
CDR3nt: TGCAGGCCCATGGCGGGGAAGTATACGCAGTATTTT
CDR3aa: CRPMAGKYTQYF

abundance: -
v_gene: TRBV6-1
len: 14
d_gene: -
j_gene: TRBJ1-1
CDR3nt: TGTGCCAGCAGTCGCCAGGGTGGTCTCCCTGAAGCTTTCTTT
CDR3aa: CASSRQGGLPEAFF

abundance: -
v_gene: TRBV5-1
len: 14
d_gene: TRBD2
j_gene: TRBJ2-7
CDR3nt: TGCGCCAGCAGCTTGGCTAGCGGAGCATACGAGCAGTACTTC
CDR3aa: CASSLASGAYEQYF

abundance: few
v_gene: TRBV19
len: 16
d_gene: -
j_gene: TRBJ2-1
CDR3nt: TGTGCCAGTAGTATCCCCCAACAGGGCCATAGGAATGAGCAGTTCTTC
CDR3aa: CASSIPQQGHRNEQFF

abundance: many
v_gene: TRBV7-2
len: 17
d_gene: TRBD2
j_gene: TRBJ2-2
CDR3nt: TGTGCCAGCAGCTTCATTCCTAGCGGGGGGAACACCGGGGAGCTGTTTTTT
CDR3aa: CASSFIPSGGNTGELFF

abundance: -
v_gene: TRBV6-2/TRBV6-3
len: 14
d_gene: -
j_gene: TRBJ1-4
CDR3nt: TGTGCCAGCAGTTGGACACCAACTAATGAAAAACTGTTTTTT
CDR3aa: CASSWTPTNEKLFF

abundance: -
v_gene: TRBV4-3
len: 15
d_gene: TRBD1
j_gene: TRBJ2-7
CDR3nt: TGCGCCAGCAGCCAAAGAGGGGACAGGGGCTCCGAGCAGTACTTC
CDR3aa: CASSQRGDRGSEQYF